The rows below give T cell receptor beta chains drawn from one sample of a study of T-cell memory formation after mild COVID-19. Via MiXCR, TCRdb re-called the 5' RACE reads, giving one row per CDR3 protein. The table includes fewer than 250,000 distinct CDR3 sequences, under 12% detected once. Sequenced material: PBMCs or a T cell subset sorted from them (not recorded which). The receptor source for this set is a man between 18 and 35 years old who had mild COVID-19 (a few samples of this study predate the infection). Cell type and time point are not known. Each CDR3 is given with its conserved first and last residue. Fields, in order: D gene, J gene, V gene, clone size, CDR3 protein, CDR3 DNA. D genes are given only for firm matches. Not all rows give a size; the values are once, few, many and, for expanded clones, a class.

.	TRBJ2-7	TRBV29-1	.	CSGGSGSSYEQYF	TGCAGCGGGGGGTCAGGGAGTTCCTACGAGCAGTACTTC
.	TRBJ2-5	TRBV9	few	CASSVGIGGGKTQYF	TGTGCCAGCAGCGTAGGAATAGGGGGCGGGAAGACCCAGTACTTC
.	TRBJ2-3	TRBV20-1	few	CSAPGDFTDTQYF	TGCAGTGCTCCGGGGGATTTCACAGATACGCAGTATTTT
TRBD1	TRBJ1-4	TRBV20-1	.	CSASEGALGEKLFF	TGCAGTGCTAGTGAGGGGGCTCTGGGTGAAAAACTGTTTTTT
TRBD1	TRBJ1-1	TRBV20-1	few	CSAPGQGASGGSGVTEAFF	TGCAGTGCCCCGGGACAGGGGGCCTCTGGCGGATCGGGGGTGACTGAAGCTTTCTTT
.	TRBJ2-2	TRBV5-1	few	CASSLLSRGNTGELFF	TGCGCCAGCAGCTTGCTTTCGCGGGGGAACACCGGGGAGCTGTTTTTT
.	TRBJ2-3	TRBV20-1	.	CSARTSGTDTQYF	TGCAGTGCTAGAACTTCCGGCACAGATACGCAGTATTTT
.	TRBJ2-2	TRBV5-5	many	CASSFEQINTGELFF	TGTGCCAGCAGCTTTGAACAGATCAACACCGGGGAGCTGTTTTTT
.	TRBJ2-2	TRBV5-1	.	CASSLSDTGELFF	TGCGCCAGCAGCCTGTCAGACACCGGGGAGCTGTTTTTT
.	TRBJ1-4	TRBV4-3	few	CASSQERQGNPLFF	TGCGCCAGCAGCCAAGAGCGCCAGGGTAATCCACTGTTTTTT
.	TRBJ2-5	TRBV7-3	few	CASSPGGPQETQYF	TGTGCCAGCAGCCCCGGGGGTCCTCAAGAGACCCAGTACTTC
.	TRBJ2-3	TRBV20-1	.	CSASGEDTQYF	TGCAGTGCTAGTGGCGAGGATACGCAGTATTTT
.	TRBJ1-5	TRBV7-2	.	CASSLPGHNNQPQHF	TGTGCCAGCAGCTTACCCGGACATAACAATCAGCCCCAGCATTTT
.	TRBJ1-1	TRBV27	.	CASSFAVDTEAFF	TGTGCCAGCAGTTTCGCGGTCGACACTGAAGCTTTCTTT
.	TRBJ1-5	TRBV28	.	CASSSIYRRNNQPQHF	TGTGCCAGCAGTTCAATATACAGGAGGAATAATCAGCCCCAGCATTTT
.	TRBJ2-7	TRBV24-1	many	CATSQSYEQYF	TGTGCCACCAGTCAATCCTACGAGCAGTACTTC
TRBD1	TRBJ2-1	TRBV5-1	.	CASCSGTGGNEQFF	TGCGCCAGCTGTTCCGGGACAGGGGGCAATGAGCAGTTCTTC
TRBD1	TRBJ1-2	TRBV28	few	CASIRYLTGDLPQYGYTF	TGTGCCAGCATTAGATATCTGACAGGGGACCTGCCCCAATATGGCTACACCTTC
TRBD1	TRBJ1-2	TRBV3-1	.	CASSPLGQGYGYTF	TGTGCCAGCAGCCCACTGGGACAGGGCTATGGCTACACCTTC
TRBD1	TRBJ2-1	TRBV4-3	few	CASSQDFGDRADEQFF	TGCGCCAGCAGCCAAGATTTTGGGGACAGGGCGGATGAGCAGTTCTTC
.	TRBJ1-2	TRBV5-1	.	CASSLIDGYTF	TGCGCCAGCAGCTTGATCGATGGCTACACCTTC
TRBD2	TRBJ2-7	TRBV7-2	.	CASSLAPAGGGYEQYF	TGTGCCAGCAGCTTAGCGCCAGCGGGGGGCGGCTACGAGCAGTACTTC
.	TRBJ1-4	TRBV7-9	.	CASRIDSLNEKLFF	TGTGCCAGCAGAATTGACAGTCTTAATGAAAAACTGTTTTTT
.	TRBJ1-6	TRBV7-6	few	CASSSTVPPNSPLHF	TGTGCCAGCAGCTCTACCGTCCCTCCGAATTCACCCCTCCACTTT
.	TRBJ1-1	TRBV7-9	.	CASSGASRNTEAFF	TGTGCCAGCAGCGGGGCTTCACGGAACACTGAAGCTTTCTTT
TRBD1	TRBJ2-7	TRBV29-1	few	CSVYGQGTYEQYF	TGCAGCGTTTACGGACAGGGCACCTACGAGCAGTACTTC
.	TRBJ2-5	TRBV28	few	CASTGTPSAQYF	TGTGCCAGCACCGGGACACCGAGTGCCCAGTACTTC
TRBD2	TRBJ2-3	TRBV7-8	many	CASSSRGRGDDTQYF	TGTGCCAGCAGCTCTCGGGGGCGGGGGGATGATACGCAGTATTTT
.	TRBJ2-5	TRBV4-2	few	CASSQDPDDFRAQYF	TGTGCCAGCAGCCAAGATCCCGACGACTTCAGGGCCCAGTACTTC
.	TRBJ1-3	TRBV5-1	.	CASSSDQGNTIYF	TGCGCCAGCAGCTCGGATCAGGGAAACACCATATATTTT
TRBD1	TRBJ1-2	TRBV7-6	.	CASSSWTGANYGYTF	TGTGCCAGCAGCTCGTGGACAGGGGCGAACTATGGCTACACCTTC
TRBD1	TRBJ1-4	TRBV5-1	.	CASSLVSGGEKLFF	TGCGCCAGCAGCTTGGTCTCAGGGGGTGAAAAACTGTTTTTT
.	TRBJ1-4	TRBV12-3/TRBV12-4	few	CASGRSEKLFF	TGTGCCAGCGGCCGAAGTGAAAAACTGTTTTTT
.	TRBJ1-2	TRBV12-3/TRBV12-4	few	CATNRYQGTVYGYTF	TGTGCCACCAATCGTTACCAGGGGACTGTCTATGGCTACACCTTC
TRBD1	TRBJ1-4	TRBV15	few	CATSRWTGGEHEKLFF	TGTGCCACCAGCCGATGGACAGGGGGCGAACATGAAAAACTGTTTTTT
.	TRBJ1-1	TRBV7-2	few	CASSPAMGTEAFF	TGTGCCAGCAGCCCGGCGATGGGCACTGAAGCTTTCTTT
.	TRBJ1-1	TRBV14	.	CASSQTTEAFF	TGTGCCAGCAGCCAGACCACTGAAGCTTTCTTT
.	TRBJ2-7	TRBV7-8	few	CASSPQRLTWDEQYF	TGTGCCAGCAGCCCCCAACGTTTGACCTGGGACGAGCAGTACTTC
.	TRBJ2-7	TRBV20-1	.	CSAPRDGHEQYF	TGCAGTGCGCCGAGGGACGGACACGAGCAGTACTTC
.	TRBJ2-3	TRBV28	few	CASSQGGGVTNTQYF	TGTGCCAGCAGCCAAGGGGGCGGGGTCACGAATACGCAGTATTTT
.	TRBJ2-2	TRBV18	.	CASSPQGNTGELFF	TGTGCCAGCTCACCTCAGGGAAACACCGGGGAGCTGTTTTTT
.	TRBJ1-2	TRBV6-2/TRBV6-3	.	CASSYPPVGYTF	TGTGCCAGCAGTTATCCCCCCGTTGGCTACACCTTC
TRBD2	TRBJ2-5	TRBV7-2	few	CASSLGPGGPSETQYF	TGTGCCAGCAGCTTAGGTCCGGGGGGGCCCAGTGAGACCCAGTACTTC
.	TRBJ1-2	TRBV5-1	.	CASSLESDGYTF	TGCGCCAGCAGCTTGGAGTCGGATGGCTACACCTTC
.	TRBJ2-1	TRBV11-2	many	CASSPQTGNRDNEQFF	TGTGCCAGCAGCCCCCAAACAGGGAATAGGGACAATGAGCAGTTCTTC
TRBD1	TRBJ1-5	TRBV30	few	CAWAGQGNQPQHF	TGTGCCTGGGCGGGACAGGGCAATCAGCCCCAGCATTTT
TRBD1	TRBJ2-5	TRBV9	.	CASSTGTGGAWETQYF	TGTGCCAGCAGTACCGGGACAGGGGGCGCCTGGGAGACCCAGTACTTC
.	TRBJ2-6	TRBV5-1	.	CASSLAPGSGANVLTF	TGCGCCAGCAGCTTGGCCCCAGGATCTGGGGCCAACGTCCTGACTTTC
.	TRBJ2-7	TRBV13	.	CASSPHDRSYEQYF	TGTGCCAGCAGCCCACATGACCGATCCTACGAGCAGTACTTC
TRBD2	TRBJ2-1	TRBV7-2	few	CATTGGTFYNEQFF	TGTGCCACCACGGGGGGGACTTTCTACAATGAGCAGTTCTTC
.	TRBJ1-1	TRBV30	.	CAAFMNTEAFF	TGTGCCGCCTTCATGAACACTGAAGCTTTCTTT
TRBD2	TRBJ2-5	TRBV7-2	few	CASSLDLRGGRETQYF	TGTGCCAGCAGCTTAGATCTGCGGGGGGGCCGGGAGACCCAGTACTTC
.	TRBJ2-3	TRBV9	.	CASSPSENTQYF	TGTGCCAGCAGCCCTAGCGAAAATACGCAGTATTTT